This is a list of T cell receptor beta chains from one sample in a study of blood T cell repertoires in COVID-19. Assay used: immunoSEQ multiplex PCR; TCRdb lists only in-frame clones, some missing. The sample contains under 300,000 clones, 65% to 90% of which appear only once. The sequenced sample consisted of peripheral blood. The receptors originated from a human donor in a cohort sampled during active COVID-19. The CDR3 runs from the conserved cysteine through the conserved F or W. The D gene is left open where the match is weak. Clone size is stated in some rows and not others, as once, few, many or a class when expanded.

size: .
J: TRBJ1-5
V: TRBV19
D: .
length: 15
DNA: TGTGCCAGTAGTATATCGGGGTTGAGCAATCAGCCCCAGCATTTT
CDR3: CASSISGLSNQPQHF

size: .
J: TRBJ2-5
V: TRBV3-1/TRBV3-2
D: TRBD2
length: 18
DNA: TGTGCCAGCAGCCAAGATCCGCCTAGCGGGACGGCAAAGGGGACCCAGTACTTC
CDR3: CASSQDPPSGTAKGTQYF

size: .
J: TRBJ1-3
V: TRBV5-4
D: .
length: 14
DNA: TGTGCCAGCAGCTTGGGCGGGGGCGGAAACACCATATATTTT
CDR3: CASSLGGGGNTIYF

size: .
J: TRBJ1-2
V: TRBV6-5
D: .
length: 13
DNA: TGTGCCAGCAGTTACGGGGGCCGGGGAGGCTACACCTTC
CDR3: CASSYGGRGGYTF

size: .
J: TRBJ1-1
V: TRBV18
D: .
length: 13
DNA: TGTGCCAGCTCACCAGCGGCGAACACTGAAGCTTTCTTT
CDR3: CASSPAANTEAFF

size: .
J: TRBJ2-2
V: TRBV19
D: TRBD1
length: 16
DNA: TGTGCCAGTAGCAGATCTAGGGCAGGGGGAACCGGGGAGCTGTTTTTT
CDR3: CASSRSRAGGTGELFF

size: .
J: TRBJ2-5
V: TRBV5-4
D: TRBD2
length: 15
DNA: TGTGCCAGCAGCTTGGCGGCGGGAGTGGGGAAGACCCAGTACTTC
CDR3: CASSLAAGVGKTQYF

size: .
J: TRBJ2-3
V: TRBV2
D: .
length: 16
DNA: TGTGCCAGCAGTGATACTAGGACCCGGGGTGCAGATACGCAGTATTTT
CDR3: CASSDTRTRGADTQYF

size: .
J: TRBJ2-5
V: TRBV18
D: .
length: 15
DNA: TGTGCCAGCTCACCACAAACAGGTGATCAAGAGACCCAGTACTTC
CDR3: CASSPQTGDQETQYF

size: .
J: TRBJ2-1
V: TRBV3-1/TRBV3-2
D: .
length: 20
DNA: TGTGCCAGCAGCCAAGATATGGCAGGGGTTGTAATTTCGCCCTACAATGAGCAGTTCTTC
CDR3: CASSQDMAGVVISPYNEQFF

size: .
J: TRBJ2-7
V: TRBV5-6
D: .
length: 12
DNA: TGTGCCAGCAGCACGACAGCCTACGAGCAGTACTTC
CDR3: CASSTTAYEQYF

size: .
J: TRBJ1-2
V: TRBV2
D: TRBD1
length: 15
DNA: TGTGCCAGCAGCCCCCGGACAGGGGGGAACTATGGCTACACCTTC
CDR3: CASSPRTGGNYGYTF

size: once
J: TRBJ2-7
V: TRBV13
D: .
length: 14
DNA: TGTGCCAGCAGCTTTTTGCTGAGCTCCTACGAGCAGTACTTC
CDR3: CASSFLLSSYEQYF

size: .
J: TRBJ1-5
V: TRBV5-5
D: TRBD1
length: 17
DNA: TGTGCCAGCAGCTTGTTCCCGGGACAGGGGGCCTCTCAGCCCCAGCATTTT
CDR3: CASSLFPGQGASQPQHF

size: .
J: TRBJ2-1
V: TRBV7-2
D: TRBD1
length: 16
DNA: TGTGCCAGCAGCCGCCTCCAGGGGACAGGGGGTAATGAGCAGTTCTTC
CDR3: CASSRLQGTGGNEQFF